This entry concerns a single T cell receptor beta chain. RNA transcripts served as template for amplifying TCR beta CDR3 sequences. HTBI primers primed a first-round RT-PCR, and a second-round multiplex PCR followed. MiXCR was run by TCRdb on the multiplex PCR reads, yielding one entry per CDR3 protein. This table has roughly 500,000 distinct CDR3 sequences, roughly 14% appearing once. The germline V gene encodes CDR1 MGHDK and CDR2 SYGVNS. The junction had 5 bases not matched to a gene; V was cut back by 6 bases and J by 4 bases. CDR3 length: 14 amino acids. These data originate in a study of Graves' ophthalmopathy and Graves' hyperthyroidism. Enrollment excluded any patients with other autoimmune diseases, uncontrolled infections, pregnancy or lactation.

What was sequenced was blood. V and J are TRBV25-1 and TRBJ2-2, with TRBD1 identical over 7 bases. This clonotype was obtained from a woman under 40 with Graves' ophthalmopathy. The CDR3 region has the DNA TGTGCCAGCAGAGCAGGGGGTTTCACCGGGGAGCTGTTTTTT. It yields the protein CASRAGGFTGELFF.